The source of this T cell receptor beta chain is a study of PD-L1 blockade in urothelial cancer. Overall study: Patients went on atezolizumab in the mid-2010s, receiving 1,200 mg intravenously every 3 weeks. Blood analyses occurred 3 weeks (second dose) and 6 weeks post treatment start. When blood samples were assessed, the median T cell count was about 130,000.

The germline V gene has CDR1 SGHVS and CDR2 FQNEAQ. This CDR3 is 16 amino acids long. V gave up 3 bases and J gave up 2 bases, with 14 bases separating them. Every PCR was spiked with synthetic TCR analog templates. The assay was immunoSEQ multiplex PCR, and TCRdb's table has in-frame clones only and misses some. The table includes 57,000 or so clones, roughly 87% detected once. The chain has TRBV7-8 and TRBJ1-5; no reliable D call. Sequencing was performed on PBMCs, taken around atezolizumab (anti-PD-L1) treatment. This TCR came from a man in his 70s with urothelial cancer. CDR3 loop: CASSLALHRGNQPQHF. For the CDR3, the DNA is TGTGCCAGCAGCTTGGCGCTGCACAGAGGCAATCAGCCCCAGCATTTT.